The next 9 T cell receptor beta chains were all read from a single sample in a study of blood T cell repertoires in COVID-19. Some clones are missing from TCRdb's copy, which holds only in-frame ones; the method was immunoSEQ multiplex PCR. The table records approximately 52,000 clones, 65% to 90% of them present only once. The sequenced material came from peripheral blood. The source is a man aged 65 to 79 with acute or convalescent COVID-19.

The CDR3 region has the DNA TGTGCCAGCAGTTTAGACGGTGCGCGGGAGCAGTTCTTC. The encoded protein is CASSLDGAREQFF. J is TRBJ2-1 and V is TRBV12-3 or TRBV12-4; D remains unclear. V shed 1 base and J shed 10 bases, with 11 bases lying between them. This CDR3 has 13 residues.

The chain links TRBV7-8 to TRBJ1-1; a weak D match, TRBD1 (5 bases). V was trimmed by 11 bases and J by 4 bases, leaving 14 bases between them. The CDR3 extends over 12 amino acids. Germline V gene data show CDR1 as SGHVS and CDR2 as FQNEAQ. As DNA, the CDR3 is TGTGCCTCCGCGGGCGGGGGCACTGAAGCTTTCTTT. Its protein is CASAGGGTEAFF. Variable domain in full (rest from reference TRBV7-8 and TRBJ1-1): GAGVSQSPRYKVAKRGQDVALRCDPISGHVSLFWYQQALGQGPEFLTYFQNEAQLDKSGLPSDRFFAERPEGSVSTLKIQRTQQEDSAVYLCASAGGGTEAFFGQGTRLTVV.

This clone was recorded a few times. The chain combines TRBV7-9 with TRBJ2-2, with 10 bases identical to TRBD1. CDR1 is SEHNR, CDR2 FQNEAQ, per germline (reference sequence). The V segment lost 5 bases and the J segment 3 bases; nucleotides outside the gene matches: 3. The CDR3 loop spans 15 amino acids. The CDR3 reads CASSPGTGDTGELFF. The CDR3 DNA reads as TGTGCCAGCAGCCCAGGGACAGGGGACACCGGGGAGCTGTTTTTT.

The J gene is TRBJ2-2, the V gene TRBV7-3; no definite D call. The ends were cut back, 5 bases at V and 1 base at J, with 8 bases in the middle. Germline CDR1 SGHTA, CDR2 FQGTGA. The CDR3 is made up of 14 amino acids. This chain's CDR3 is CASSPLVNTGELFF. DNA of the CDR3: TGTGCCAGCAGCCCCTTAGTGAACACCGGGGAGCTGTTTTTT.

Only a few counts were recorded for this clone. The V gene is TRBV5-1, the J gene TRBJ1-3; the D is unclear. V was shortened by 2 bases and J by 0 bases, with 12 bases between the two germline ends. The length of the CDR3 is 16 residues. CDR1 SGHRS and CDR2 YFSETQ come from the germline V gene. DNA for the CDR3: TGCGCCAGCAGCTTAGAGGGTGGGTTCTCTGGAAACACCATATATTTT. It translates to CASSLEGGFSGNTIYF. Based on the CDR3 plus reference TRBV5-1 and TRBJ1-3, the full variable domain is KAGVTQTPRYLIKTRGQQVTLSCSPISGHRSVSWYQQTPGQGLQFLFEYFSETQRNKGNFPGRFSGRQFSNSRSEMNVSTLELGDSALYLCASSLEGGFSGNTIYFGEGSWLTVV.

The genes are TRBV24-1 and TRBJ2-7; D remains unclear. Germline V gene data show CDR1 as KGHDR and CDR2 as SFDVKD. This CDR3 region has 13 residues. V lost 5 bases and J lost 2, with 9 bases in between. The CDR3 here is CATSVETPYEQYV. As DNA, the CDR3 is TGTGCCACCAGTGTTGAGACTCCCTACGAGCAGTACGTC.

This rearrangement joins TRBV3-1 (or the pseudogene TRBV3-2) to TRBJ2-1, with D uncertain. The V gene's germline CDR1 is LGHDT and CDR2 YNNKEL (reference sequence). Trimming pared 2 bases from V and 2 bases from J, leaving 10 bases between. The length of the CDR3 is 15 residues. CDR3 region: CASSQYHNTYNEQFF. In nucleotides, the CDR3 is TGTGCCAGCAGCCAATACCACAACACCTACAATGAGCAGTTCTTC.

V usage is TRBV29-1 and J usage is TRBJ2-2, with a tentative D call TRBD1 (5 bases). Germline V gene lookup returns CDR1 SQVTM and CDR2 ANQGSEA. This CDR3 region has 14 residues. The V end was cut by 6 bases, the J end by 1 base, with 12 bases between. The CDR3 nucleotides read TGCAGCGTGAACATCGACAGGAACACCGGGGAGCTGTTTTTT. Translating it yields CSVNIDRNTGELFF.

V is TRBV10-2 and J is TRBJ1-5, with D uncertain. The V gene's germline CDR1 is WSHSY and CDR2 SAAADI. The CDR3 runs 12 residues. The V gene lost 3 bases and the J gene lost 5 bases, with 5 bases spanning the gap. This CDR3 is CASSDRDQPQHF. The CDR3 DNA is TGCGCCAGCAGTGATCGGGATCAGCCCCAGCATTTT.